What follows are 30 T cell receptor beta chains derived from one specimen sequenced in a study of identical twins. TCRdb itself ran the 5' RACE reads through MiXCR, one entry per CDR3 protein. The sample has 550,000 to 800,000 distinct CDR3 sequences; roughly 7.1% are singletons. These same records also appear under a second study, on yellow fever vaccine responses in identical twins.

The sequenced material came from PBMCs. The receptors derive from a woman between 18 and 30 years old in good health.

The sample holds a few counts of this clonotype. The chain joins TRBV19 to TRBJ2-2, with a weak D call TRBD2 (5 bases). CDR1 and CDR2 (germline): LNHDA, SQIVND (reference sequence). V shed 3 bases and J shed 6 bases, with 8 bases lying between them. The CDR3 spans 13 residues. For the CDR3, the DNA is TGTGCCAGTAGTATGGGAGTAGCCGGGGAGCTGTTTTTT. Translation gives CASSMGVAGELFF.

This clonotype has just a few counts. The V and J genes are TRBV11-2 and TRBJ2-1; D is uncertain. The ends were cut back, 5 bases at V and 6 bases at J, with 8 bases in the middle. Germline-derived CDR1 and CDR2 are SGHAT and FQNNGV. This CDR3 comprises 12 residues. The CDR3 DNA reads TGTGCCAGCAGCCACGGCGTCAATGAGCAGTTCTTC. It encodes CASSHGVNEQFF.

This clonotype was observed a few times. The CDR3 spells CASSLTDYEQYV. The DNA of the CDR3 is TGTGCCAGCAGCTTGACTGACTACGAGCAGTACGTC. This sequence joins TRBV5-8 and TRBJ2-7; D unclear. The CDR3 length is 12 residues. Looked up from germline, CDR1 is SGHTS and CDR2 is YDEGEE. Between the trimmed V and J ends, which lost 1 base and 3 bases, there was a span of 5 bases.

In this sample, this clonotype turned up a few times. The junction departs from germline at one end; a sequencing error may be responsible. The J gene is TRBJ2-1, the V gene TRBV20-1, with 10 bases matching TRBD2. This CDR3 has 18 residues. Germline CDR1 and CDR2: DFQATT and SNEGSKA (reference sequence). The CDR3 DNA reads TGCTGTGCTAGATCGGTAGCGGGGGGCTTTCCCTCCTACAATGAGCAGTTCTTC. Its translation is CCARSVAGGFPSYNEQFF.

There are a few counts of this clonotype. V is TRBV5-1 and J is TRBJ2-3; D may be TRBD2 (6 bases). In germline, CDR1 is SGHRS, CDR2 YFSETQ. Trimming stripped 2 bases from V and 4 bases from J, with 20 bases between. The CDR3 runs to 17 residues. The CDR3 is CASSLAVTIGEADTQYF. The CDR3, as DNA: TGCGCCAGCAGCTTAGCCGTAACAATAGGGGAGGCAGATACGCAGTATTTT. Full variable domain (remainder filled in from reference TRBV5-1 and TRBJ2-3): KAGVTQTPRYLIKTRGQQVTLSCSPISGHRSVSWYQQTPGQGLQFLFEYFSETQRNKGNFPGRFSGRQFSNSRSEMNVSTLELGDSALYLCASSLAVTIGEADTQYFGPGTRLTVL.

The rearrangement uses TRBV7-3 and TRBJ2-7; D not certain. This CDR3 region has 14 residues. V dropped 3 bases and J dropped 6 bases, with 15 bases sitting between them. CDR1 SGHTA and CDR2 FQGTGA come from the germline V gene. The CDR3 nucleotides are TGTGCCAGCAGCTTGGCCGCTGACCACTCCGAGCAGTACTTC. Translating gives CASSLAADHSEQYF.

There are many counts of this clonotype. The chain has TRBV6-1 and TRBJ2-6; possible D gene TRBD2, 5 bases. The CDR3 consists of 15 residues. Germline V gene sequence: CDR1 MNHNS, CDR2 SASEGT. The V end was cut by 6 bases, the J end by 0 bases, with 9 bases between. CDR3 sequence reads: CASRTTDSGANVLTF. CDR3 nucleotides: TGTGCCAGCAGGACTACGGACTCTGGGGCCAACGTCCTGACTTTC.

This clonotype was counted between two and nine times. This sequence joins TRBV28 and TRBJ2-1; 8 nucleotides align to TRBD1. The germline V gene encodes CDR1 MDHEN and CDR2 SYDVKM. Trimming cost V 4 bases and J 6 bases; bases outside gene matches: 8. The CDR3 sequence is 15 residues long. The CDR3 DNA follows: TGTGCCAGCAGTTACCGGGACAGGAACTTCAATGAGCAGTTCTTC. Protein product: CASSYRDRNFNEQFF. The whole variable domain, remainder taken from reference TRBV28 and TRBJ2-1, is DVKVTQSSRYLVKRTGEKVFLECVQDMDHENMFWYRQDPGLGLRLIYFSYDVKMKEKGDIPEGYSVSREKKERFSLILESASTNQTSMYLCASSYRDRNFNEQFFGPGTRLTVL.

The rearrangement joins TRBV10-3 to TRBJ2-3; D may be TRBD1 or TRBD2 (6 bases each). The CDR3 extends over 16 amino acids. From germline, CDR1 is ENHRY and CDR2 SYGVKD. Trimming cost V 4 bases and J 0 bases, with 14 bases left between them. The CDR3 region is CAISVSGASSTDTQYF. As DNA, the CDR3 is TGTGCCATCAGTGTATCGGGGGCATCTAGCACAGATACGCAGTATTTT.

This clonotype was counted ten times or more. J is TRBJ2-5 and V is TRBV29-1, with D possibly TRBD2 on 5 matching bases. Trimming stripped 6 bases from V and 3 bases from J, with 20 bases between. Germline lookup yields CDR1 SQVTM and CDR2 ANQGSEA. The CDR3 loop spans 15 amino acids. The CDR3, as DNA: TGCAGCGTGATTGACTCTTCCGCGGGCAAAGAGACCCAGTACTTC. Amino acid sequence: CSVIDSSAGKETQYF.

The chain joins TRBV24-1 to TRBJ2-1; D assignment may be TRBD1 or TRBD2 (5 bases each). The CDR3 contains 14 residues. Germline V lookup: CDR1 KGHDR, CDR2 SFDVKD. V was trimmed by 6 bases and J by 8 bases, leaving 16 bases between them. This CDR3 reads CATSHPPGRHEQFF. Here the CDR3 DNA reads TGTGCCACCAGTCACCCACCAGGGAGACATGAGCAGTTCTTC.

This clonotype was seen repeatedly, ten times or more. V usage is TRBV12-3 or TRBV12-4 and J usage is TRBJ2-1; D is possibly TRBD1 or TRBD2 (5 bases each). The CDR3 totals 16 residues. The V and J ends lost 0 bases and 7 bases respectively, with 16 bases between them. Here the CDR3 reads CASSLAIGARGNEQFF. The CDR3 nucleotides read TGTGCCAGCAGTTTAGCGATTGGGGCGAGAGGGAATGAGCAGTTCTTC.

This clonotype was detected a few times. The chain joins TRBV29-1 to TRBJ2-7; 7 bases are shared with TRBD1. The CDR3 extends over 13 amino acids. V dropped 6 bases and J dropped 2; count of bases not matched to a gene: 7. Germline CDR1 SQVTM, CDR2 ANQGSEA. The CDR3 region has the DNA TGCAGCGTGAAGGGGGCCATGCCCTACGAGCAGTACTTC. This encodes CSVKGAMPYEQYF.

This clonotype has at least ten counts. This chain connects TRBV29-1 to TRBJ2-5, with D unresolved. Trimming took 6 bases from V and 2 from J, leaving 13 bases between them. Per the germline V gene, CDR1 is SQVTM and CDR2 is ANQGSEA. The CDR3 covers 13 residues. The CDR3 DNA follows: TGCAGCGTGATGGGTGCCGTACAAGAGACCCAGTACTTC. It is translated as CSVMGAVQETQYF.

The gene calls are TRBV12-3 or TRBV12-4 and TRBJ2-6; unclear D gene. V lost 3 bases, J lost 4 bases, and 7 bases lay in between. The CDR3 consists of 14 residues. The CDR3 loop reads CASSLVPGANVLTF. CDR3 DNA: TGTGCCAGCAGTTTGGTGCCCGGGGCCAACGTCCTGACTTTC.

This clonotype has just a few counts. The J gene is TRBJ2-2, the V gene TRBV6-1; D unresolved. This CDR3 is 15 amino acids long. The V and J ends lost 2 bases and 5 bases respectively, with 12 bases between them. Looked up from germline, CDR1 is MNHNS and CDR2 is SASEGT. The CDR3 here is CASSERPGETGELFF. CDR3 DNA sequence: TGTGCCAGCAGTGAACGACCTGGCGAGACCGGGGAGCTGTTTTTT.

The chain has TRBV14 and TRBJ2-1; D call uncertain. This CDR3 is built from 13 residues. Germline V gene data show CDR1 as SGHDN and CDR2 as FVKESK. V was clipped by 0 bases and J by 7 bases, with 7 bases between them. The CDR3 coding sequence is TGTGCCAGCAGCCAAGATCGGGCGAATGAGCAGTTCTTC. Protein: CASSQDRANEQFF.

This clonotype occurred a few times. The chain combines TRBV5-4 with TRBJ2-3, with a tentative D call TRBD1 (6 bases). Between the trimmed V and J ends, which lost 4 bases and 0 bases, there was a span of 15 bases. This CDR3 region has 16 residues. Germline-derived CDR1 and CDR2 are SGHNT and YYREEE (reference sequence). Here the CDR3 DNA reads TGTGCCAGCAGCCCCGGGACAACAGCTAGCACAGATACGCAGTATTTT. This gives the protein CASSPGTTASTDTQYF.

The chain couples TRBV11-1 to TRBJ2-3, with D possibly being TRBD1 (6 bases). The CDR3 loop spans 19 amino acids. Looked up from germline, CDR1 is SGHAT and CDR2 is FQDESV (reference sequence). The V end lost 1 base, the J end lost 7 bases, and 27 bases lay between the germline ends. CDR3 protein: CASSLEPSDRRTIPHTQYF. In nucleotides, the CDR3 is TGTGCCAGCAGCTTAGAGCCCTCCGACAGGCGAACCATCCCACATACGCAGTATTTT.

J is TRBJ2-4 and V is TRBV20-1, with D unclear. V shed 3 bases and J shed 0 bases, with 6 bases lying between them. Per the germline V gene, CDR1 is DFQATT and CDR2 is SNEGSKA (reference sequence). The CDR3 consists of 13 residues. The CDR3 is CSASDPAKNIQYF. CDR3 DNA sequence: TGCAGTGCTAGTGATCCAGCCAAAAACATTCAGTACTTC.

This clonotype was observed many times. The chain couples TRBV28 to TRBJ1-3; 8 nucleotides match TRBD1. V lost 5 bases and J lost 0; bases outside the gene matches: 3. The CDR3 length is 15 residues. CDR1 and CDR2 (germline): MDHEN, SYDVKM. CDR3 DNA sequence: TGTGCCAGCAGTGTGACAGGGGCCTCTGGAAACACCATATATTTT. Its protein is CASSVTGASGNTIYF.

This clonotype was seen only a few times. V and J are TRBV7-6 and TRBJ2-1; 12 nucleotides match TRBD2. The CDR3 loop spans 17 amino acids. Germline CDR1 SGHVS, CDR2 FNYEAQ. With V trimmed by 1 base and J by 12 bases, 13 bases remained unmatched. CDR3 bases: TGTGCCAGCAGCTTAGGCTCCCCTAGCGGGAGGGGTGGCAGGCAGTTCTTC. Translated, it gives CASSLGSPSGRGGRQFF.

A few counts support this clonotype. CDR3: CASSQDQTGSGYTF. For the CDR3, the DNA is TGCGCCAGCAGCCAAGATCAGACAGGGTCTGGCTACACCTTC. V and J are TRBV4-1 and TRBJ1-2; 7 bases are shared with TRBD1. Germline CDR1 is MGHRA and CDR2 is YSYEKL. The CDR3 has 14 amino acids. V lost 0 bases, J lost 7 bases, and 5 bases stayed unmatched.

The genes are TRBV7-8 and TRBJ2-5, with 10 bases identical to TRBD1. With 4 bases clipped from V and 5 bases from J, the junction kept 10 bases outside the gene matches. From germline, CDR1 is SGHVS and CDR2 FQNEAQ. The CDR3 extends over 16 amino acids. CDR3 sequence: CASSSELTGGMETQYF. In DNA form, the CDR3 reads TGTGCCAGCAGCTCCGAACTGACAGGGGGCATGGAGACCCAGTACTTC. Filled out from reference TRBV7-8 and TRBJ2-5, the complete variable domain reads GAGVSQSPRYKVAKRGQDVALRCDPISGHVSLFWYQQALGQGPEFLTYFQNEAQLDKSGLPSDRFFAERPEGSVSTLKIQRTQQEDSAVYLCASSSELTGGMETQYFGPGTRLLVL.

This clonotype was counted between two and nine times. This chain connects TRBV7-8 to TRBJ2-3, with TRBD2 as a possible D gene (6 bases). Germline V CDR1 and CDR2: SGHVS, FQNEAQ. V was clipped by 4 bases and J by 2 bases, with 19 bases between them. This CDR3 spans 17 amino acids. DNA of the CDR3: TGTGCCAGCAGCTCAAATGGGGGGTTTGAAATCACAGATACGCAGTATTTT. Translating gives CASSSNGGFEITDTQYF.

The chain couples TRBV5-1 to TRBJ2-5, with D possibly TRBD1 on 6 matching bases. The CDR3 runs to 14 residues. V was clipped by 2 bases and J by 3 bases, with 11 bases between them. From germline, CDR1 is SGHRS and CDR2 YFSETQ. CDR3: CASSLETGKETQYF. The CDR3 DNA reads TGCGCCAGCAGCTTAGAGACAGGCAAAGAGACCCAGTACTTC.

This clonotype was seen ten or more times. The chain employs TRBV29-1 and TRBJ2-2, with 15 nucleotides matching TRBD2. Per the germline V gene, CDR1 is SQVTM and CDR2 is ANQGSEA. This CDR3 has 16 amino acids. The J segment lost 6 bases and the V segment lost 1 base, leaving 3 bases of the junction unmatched. CDR3 amino acids: CSVEGTSGRDAGELFF. CDR3 nucleotides: TGCAGCGTTGAAGGGACTAGCGGGAGGGATGCCGGGGAGCTGTTTTTT.

This clonotype has ten or more counts. The rearrangement joins TRBV12-3 or TRBV12-4 to TRBJ2-3; D unresolved. V dropped 2 bases and J dropped 8 bases, with 14 bases sitting between them. The CDR3 runs to 14 residues. The CDR3 DNA reads as TGTGCCAGCAGTTTAACTCAGGCGCCGGGTACGCAGTATTTT. This sequence encodes CASSLTQAPGTQYF.

This clonotype has ten or more counts. CDR3 coding DNA: TGTGCCAGCACCAAAGGGGGAGGGCCGCTCGAGCAGTACTTC. Translated: CASTKGGGPLEQYF. V gene TRBV3-1 combines with J gene TRBJ2-7, with TRBD2 as a possible D gene (7 bases). Looked up from germline, CDR1 is LGHDT and CDR2 is YNNKEL (reference sequence). CDR3 length: 14 residues. The ends were cut back, 7 bases at V and 6 bases at J, with 19 bases in the middle.

This sequence joins TRBV11-1 and TRBJ2-1, with 12 bases matching TRBD2. Germline values: CDR1 SGHAT, CDR2 FQDESV (reference sequence). The V segment lost 4 bases and the J segment 4 bases; nucleotides outside the gene matches: 14. The CDR3 spans 19 residues. CDR3 DNA sequence: TGTGCCAGCAGCTCAACCCCTCGACTAGCGGGAGTGGGTTACAATGAGCAGTTCTTC. Translated, it gives CASSSTPRLAGVGYNEQFF.